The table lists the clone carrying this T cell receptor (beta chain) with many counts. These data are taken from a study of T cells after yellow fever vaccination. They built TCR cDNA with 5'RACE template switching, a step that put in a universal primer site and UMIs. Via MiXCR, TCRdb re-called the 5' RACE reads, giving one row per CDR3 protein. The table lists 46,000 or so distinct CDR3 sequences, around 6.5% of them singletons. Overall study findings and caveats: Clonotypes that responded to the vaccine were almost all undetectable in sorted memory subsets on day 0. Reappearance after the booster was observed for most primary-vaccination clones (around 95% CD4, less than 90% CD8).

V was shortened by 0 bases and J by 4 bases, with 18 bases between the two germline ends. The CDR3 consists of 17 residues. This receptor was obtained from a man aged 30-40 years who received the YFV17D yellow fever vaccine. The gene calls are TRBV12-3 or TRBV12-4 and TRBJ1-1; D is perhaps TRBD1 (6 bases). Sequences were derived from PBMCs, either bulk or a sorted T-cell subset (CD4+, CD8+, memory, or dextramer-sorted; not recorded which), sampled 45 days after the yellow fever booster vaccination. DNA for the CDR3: TGTGCCAGCAGTTTAGCGTACAGGGCACCGACCCTCACTGAAGCTTTCTTT. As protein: CASSLAYRAPTLTEAFF.